Following are 30 T cell receptor beta chains from one sample sequenced in a study of vaccination effects on CD4 cells after COVID-19. The data were produced by immunoSEQ multiplex PCR, yet TCRdb's version contains in-frame clones alone and is incomplete. The repertoire holds about 64,000 clones, with about 69% as singletons. CD4+ T cells were isolated after less than 13 days of culture. Which antigens these TCRs recognize remains unknown. The sequencing used CD4+ T cells from PBMCs cultured without peptide, collected before COVID-19 vaccination. All receptors derive from a human donor who had a prior SARS-CoV-2 infection.

This clone was found once. This chain connects TRBV3-1 (or the pseudogene TRBV3-2) to TRBJ1-3; TRBD1 matches 7 bases. Germline assignment: CDR1 LGHDT and CDR2 YNNKEL (reference sequence). The V segment lost 4 bases and the J segment 0 bases; nucleotides outside the gene matches: 3. The CDR3 is 15 residues long. The chain's CDR3 is CASSRGTASGNTIYF. CDR3 nucleotide sequence: TGTGCCAGCAGCCGAGGGACAGCCTCTGGAAACACCATATATTTT.

J is TRBJ2-7 and V is TRBV27, with D perhaps TRBD1 (5 bases). The germline V and J ends were trimmed by 0 bases and 1 base, with 31 bases remaining between them. The germline gives CDR1 MNHEY, CDR2 SMNVEV (reference sequence). The CDR3 totals 22 residues. CDR3: CASSLSSPPPGRWGLESYEQYF. CDR3 coding DNA: TGTGCCAGCAGTTTATCGTCTCCCCCCCCCGGACGGTGGGGCCTCGAGTCCTACGAGCAGTACTTC.

The chain is built from TRBV5-4 and TRBJ2-5; 7 bases are a match to TRBD2. CDR1 and CDR2 from the germline V gene are SGHNT and YYREEE (reference sequence). The CDR3 has 14 amino acids. Trimming removed 1 base from V and 4 bases from J; junction bases left unmatched: 4. The CDR3, as DNA: TGTGCCAGCAGCTTGTTTGCGGGAGTAGAGACCCAGTACTTC. As protein: CASSLFAGVETQYF. The variable domain in full, with the rest retrieved from reference TRBV5-4 and TRBJ2-5, is ETGVTQSPTHLIKTRGQQVTLRCSSQSGHNTVSWYQQALGQGPQFIFQYYREEENGRGNFPPRFSGLQFPNYSSELNVNALELDDSALYLCASSLFAGVETQYFGPGTRLLVL.

The gene calls are TRBV6-5 and TRBJ1-3; D possibly corresponds to TRBD1 (6 bases). The length of the CDR3 is 15 residues. Trimming removed 6 bases from V and 6 bases from J, with 18 bases in between. Germline CDR1 reads MNHEY; CDR2 reads SVGAGI. The CDR3 DNA reads TGTGCCAGCAGCGGGGGGGCGACTTTCGAAAACACCATATATTTT. Translated, it gives CASSGGATFENTIYF.

The chain carries TRBV21-1 and TRBJ2-2; TRBD1, the table's D call, lacks a check against the DNA. TRBV21-1 is noted as a pseudogene. This CDR3 is 17 amino acids long. CDR3 coding DNA: TGTGCCAGCAGCAAATTCCACAGGGCCCGGAACACCGGGGAGCTGTTTTTT. Amino acids: CASSKFHRARNTGELFF.

This sequence joins TRBV5-1 and TRBJ2-2; the D call may be TRBD1 or TRBD2 (6 bases each). V was trimmed by 2 bases and J by 0 bases, leaving 11 bases between them. This CDR3 has 16 residues. Germline V gene sequence: CDR1 SGHRS, CDR2 YFSETQ. CDR3 region: CASSLLRDTNTGELFF. The CDR3 nucleotides are TGCGCCAGCAGCTTATTGCGGGACACGAACACCGGGGAGCTGTTTTTT.

The chain combines TRBV5-1 with TRBJ1-3; TRBD1 is a possible D gene (5 bases). From germline, CDR1 is SGHRS and CDR2 YFSETQ. V lost 3 bases and J lost 4, with 8 bases in between. This CDR3 contains 13 residues. The CDR3 loop reads CASSSGDGNTIYF. CDR3 sequence (DNA): TGCGCCAGCAGCTCCGGGGACGGAAACACCATATATTTT.

This chain connects TRBV6-1 to TRBJ2-3, with 8 nucleotides matching TRBD2. Germline trimming cut 3 bases from V and 0 bases from J; bases unmatched to any gene: 17. The CDR3 extends over 20 amino acids. Germline V gene data show CDR1 as MNHNS and CDR2 as SASEGT. Written as DNA, the CDR3 is TGTGCCAGCAGTGATAAGCGGGGGACGAATTTCCCCGCGAGCACAGATACGCAGTATTTT. Its translation: CASSDKRGTNFPASTDTQYF.

The J gene is TRBJ2-1, the V gene TRBV3-1 (or the pseudogene TRBV3-2); TRBD1 might be the D (6 bases). The germline CDR1 and CDR2 sequences are LGHDT and YNNKEL (reference sequence). The length of the CDR3 is 15 residues. The V and J ends lost 5 bases and 0 bases respectively, with 11 bases between them. CDR3 nucleotide sequence: TGTGCCAGCAGCGACACAGGGAGCTCCTACAATGAGCAGTTCTTC. Translation gives CASSDTGSSYNEQFF.

This chain uses TRBV16 with TRBJ2-3; TRBD1 matches at 8 bases. In germline, CDR1 is KGHSY, CDR2 FQNENV. V trimming: 3 bases; J trimming: 6 bases; junction bases outside the gene matches: 11. This CDR3 has 16 residues. Here the CDR3 DNA reads TGTGCCAGCAGCCACTTGACAGGGGCTGTCGCCGATACGCAGTATTTT. It yields the protein CASSHLTGAVADTQYF.

This sequence joins TRBV19 and TRBJ2-3; 7 bases are shared with TRBD2. The germline CDR1 and CDR2 sequences are LNHDA and SQIVND (reference sequence). The CDR3 has 15 amino acids. Trimming removed 5 bases from V and 0 bases from J; junction bases left unmatched: 5. The CDR3 DNA sequence: TGTGCCAGTAGTTTGCTAGCGGCTAGCACAGATACGCAGTATTTT. This translates into CASSLLAASTDTQYF.

The V gene is TRBV28, the J gene TRBJ2-3, with TRBD2 matching over 10 bases. CDR3 length: 16 amino acids. J gave up 4 bases and V 5 bases, and 9 bases lay outside the gene matches. CDR1 and CDR2 from the germline V gene are MDHEN and SYDVKM. The CDR3 DNA is TGTGCCAGCAGTCCCCAGAGCGGGGGGGGCGCAGATACGCAGTATTTT. As protein: CASSPQSGGGADTQYF.

The V gene is TRBV30, the J gene TRBJ2-2; D call uncertain. Between the trimmed V and J ends, which lost 0 bases and 5 bases, there was a span of 4 bases. This CDR3 region has 12 residues. Germline loops: CDR1 GTSNPN, CDR2 SVGIG (reference sequence). The CDR3 loop is CAWSVKTGELFF. In nucleotides, the CDR3 is TGTGCCTGGAGTGTTAAGACCGGGGAGCTGTTTTTT.

The chain links TRBV7-2 to TRBJ1-2, with D maybe TRBD1 (5 bases). CDR1 and CDR2 from the germline V gene are SGHTA and FQGNSA. The CDR3 is 16 amino acids. The germline V and J ends were trimmed by 0 bases and 8 bases, with 19 bases remaining between them. The CDR3 reads CASSLAGLRGDRGYTF. The CDR3 DNA reads as TGTGCCAGCAGCTTAGCGGGGCTAAGGGGCGATCGGGGCTACACCTTC.

V is TRBV19 and J is TRBJ2-7; 9 nucleotides match TRBD2. Unmatched junction bases numbered 10, after V lost 3 bases and J lost 10 bases. The germline gives CDR1 LNHDA, CDR2 SQIVND (reference sequence). The CDR3 runs 14 residues. The CDR3 nucleotides are TGTGCCAGTAGTATCTGGGGCGGGAGGGGATATCAGTACTTC. This sequence encodes CASSIWGGRGYQYF.

The V and J genes are TRBV5-4 and TRBJ1-6, with 7 bases identical to TRBD1. V gave up 3 bases and J gave up 5 bases; unmatched junction bases: 5. Germline V lookup: CDR1 SGHNT, CDR2 YYREEE (reference sequence). This CDR3 is 15 amino acids long. The CDR3 reads CASSSPGQHNSPLHF. The DNA of the CDR3 is TGTGCCAGCAGCTCACCGGGACAGCATAATTCACCCCTCCACTTT.

The rearrangement links TRBV11-3 to TRBJ2-2, with unresolved D. Germline V gives CDR1 SGHNT, CDR2 YENEEA. Trimming removed 1 base from V and 1 base from J, with 4 bases in between. CDR3 length: 14 residues. CDR3 nucleotide sequence: TGTGCCAGCAGCTTAGTACAGAACACCGGGGAGCTGTTTTTT. This codes for CASSLVQNTGELFF.

The chain joins TRBV7-2 to TRBJ2-7; maybe TRBD2 (5 bases). The CDR3 sequence is 15 residues long. CDR1 and CDR2 (germline): SGHTA, FQGNSA. Trimming cost V 4 bases and J 0 bases, with 13 bases left between them. DNA for the CDR3: TGTGCCAGCAGCTCGCGGGCCTTGAACTCCTACGAGCAGTACTTC. Translation: CASSSRALNSYEQYF.

This chain links TRBV28 with TRBJ2-4; unclear D gene. V lost 5 bases, J lost 0 bases, and 11 bases lay in between. CDR3 size: 15 residues. Per the germline V gene, CDR1 is MDHEN and CDR2 is SYDVKM. The CDR3 sequence is CASSRAGLAKNIQYF. The CDR3 coding sequence is TGTGCCAGCAGTCGTGCCGGTCTAGCCAAAAACATTCAGTACTTC.

The chain combines TRBV3-1 (or the pseudogene TRBV3-2) with TRBJ1-2; D might be TRBD1 (6 bases). Trimming cost V 2 bases and J 6 bases, with 10 bases left between them. The CDR3 sequence is 13 residues long. Germline lookup yields CDR1 LGHDT and CDR2 YNNKEL (reference sequence). The CDR3 here is CASSQSGTNGYTF. CDR3 coding DNA: TGTGCCAGCAGCCAATCCGGGACAAATGGCTACACCTTC.

The chain recombines TRBV11-1 with TRBJ2-7; D is undetermined. CDR1 is SGHAT, CDR2 FQDESV, per germline (reference sequence). V dropped 3 bases and J dropped 4 bases, with 10 bases sitting between them. The CDR3 has 13 residues. CDR3 loop: CASSFAPDYEQYF. The CDR3 DNA is TGTGCCAGCAGCTTCGCGCCAGATTACGAGCAGTACTTC.

This chain joins TRBV19 and TRBJ2-4, with a weak D call TRBD2 (6 bases). The germline V gene encodes CDR1 LNHDA and CDR2 SQIVND (reference sequence). Deletions cut 1 base from V and 3 bases from J, with 7 bases between. This CDR3 has 14 residues. CDR3 region: CASSIVGGKNIQYF. CDR3 DNA: TGTGCCAGTAGTATAGTGGGGGGCAAAAACATTCAGTACTTC.

CDR3 in amino acids: CASSLNPQASRTEAFF. CDR3 coding DNA: TGTGCCAGCAGCTTAAATCCTCAGGCTTCCAGGACTGAAGCTTTCTTT. This chain connects TRBV7-3 to TRBJ1-1; no definite D call. V was trimmed by 1 base and J by 5 bases, leaving 17 bases between them. Germline V gene data show CDR1 as SGHTA and CDR2 as FQGTGA. The CDR3 contains 16 residues.

The CDR3 here is CSVEPSGLETQYF. The CDR3 coding sequence is TGCAGCGTTGAGCCTAGCGGGTTAGAGACCCAGTACTTC. This chain uses TRBV29-1 with TRBJ2-5, with 8 bases that match TRBD2. CDR1 SQVTM and CDR2 ANQGSEA come from the germline V gene. With V trimmed by 3 bases and J by 4 bases, 4 bases remained unmatched. The CDR3 has 13 amino acids.

CDR3 DNA: TGTGCCTGGAGTTTGGGGGGCAACATGAACACTGAAGCTTTCTTT. This codes for CAWSLGGNMNTEAFF. This chain joins TRBV30 and TRBJ1-1, with D possibly being TRBD1 (6 bases). This CDR3 region has 15 residues. Trimming pared 2 bases from V and 0 bases from J, leaving 13 bases between. The V gene's germline CDR1 is GTSNPN and CDR2 SVGIG (reference sequence).

The chain is built from TRBV2 and TRBJ2-7; D is possibly TRBD2 (7 bases). The CDR3 contains 13 residues. V lost 7 bases to trimming and J lost 4 bases, with 14 bases between them. Germline V gene sequence: CDR1 SNHLY, CDR2 FYNNEI. The CDR3 region has the DNA TGTGCCAGCATGGCGGGGGCAGAGTACGAGCAGTACTTC. The encoded protein is CASMAGAEYEQYF.

The rearrangement joins TRBV4-3 to TRBJ2-7; D gene ambiguous. Trimming left V 1 base short and J 4 bases short, with 8 bases between. Looked up from germline, CDR1 is LGHNA and CDR2 is YSLEER. The CDR3 has 13 amino acids. The chain's CDR3 is CASSQGNRYEQYF. CDR3 in DNA: TGCGCCAGCAGCCAAGGAAATAGATACGAGCAGTACTTC.

The chain employs TRBV10-3 and TRBJ2-3, with TRBD2 matching over 8 bases. In germline, CDR1 is ENHRY, CDR2 SYGVKD. The CDR3 loop spans 14 amino acids. J was trimmed by 5 bases and V by 1 base; bases with no gene match: 2. CDR3 DNA: TGTGCCATCAGTGAGTACCTAGCGGGAGATACGCAGTATTTT. This translates into CAISEYLAGDTQYF.

The genes are TRBV4-3 and TRBJ1-3; D call uncertain. The CDR3 is made up of 16 amino acids. Germline lookup yields CDR1 LGHNA and CDR2 YSLEER. The V end was cut by 3 bases, the J end by 2 bases, with 14 bases between. The CDR3 nucleotides are TGCGCCAGCAGCCAGGGCCCTCAGGTTGCTGGAAACACCATATATTTT. Translated: CASSQGPQVAGNTIYF.

The V call is TRBV7-9, the J call TRBJ2-5; D ambiguous. This CDR3 is built from 17 residues. Germline lookup yields CDR1 SEHNR and CDR2 FQNEAQ (reference sequence). The V and J ends lost 3 bases and 0 bases respectively, with 17 bases between them. The CDR3: CASSFDEASRYQETQYF. As DNA, the CDR3 is TGTGCCAGCAGCTTCGACGAGGCGTCTCGCTACCAAGAGACCCAGTACTTC.